This T cell receptor (beta chain) was retrieved from a study of cytomegalovirus exposure and HLA in healthy donors. Overall study results and limits: A missense DCLRE1C variant was associated with V- and J-gene trimming of TCR beta chains in a later analysis, and an independent cohort replicated the association. In vitro, three CMV-associated chains proved specific for CMV antigens. Being productive about 87% or about 30% of the time was typical of most TCR beta V segments in an earlier analysis.

The PCR ran on 60 Vbeta and 13 Jbeta primers. Assay used: immunoSEQ multiplex PCR; TCRdb lists only in-frame clones, some missing. The sample records 55,000 to 85,000 clones, roughly two thirds being singletons. V lost 0 bases and J lost 0; bases outside the gene matches: 10. Germline-derived CDR1 and CDR2 are LGHNA and YSLEER. This CDR3 has 19 residues. This clone was observed at least ten times. As yet, its antigen is unknown. Sequencing was performed on PBMCs. The J gene is TRBJ2-4, the V gene TRBV4-3; TRBD1 aligns across 8 bases. The receptor comes from a woman in her forties or fifties in good health and CMV-seronegative. CDR3 sequence reads: CASSQDRPETGVAKNIQYF. In DNA form, the CDR3 reads TGCGCCAGCAGCCAAGACCGCCCGGAGACAGGGGTAGCCAAAAACATTCAGTACTTC.